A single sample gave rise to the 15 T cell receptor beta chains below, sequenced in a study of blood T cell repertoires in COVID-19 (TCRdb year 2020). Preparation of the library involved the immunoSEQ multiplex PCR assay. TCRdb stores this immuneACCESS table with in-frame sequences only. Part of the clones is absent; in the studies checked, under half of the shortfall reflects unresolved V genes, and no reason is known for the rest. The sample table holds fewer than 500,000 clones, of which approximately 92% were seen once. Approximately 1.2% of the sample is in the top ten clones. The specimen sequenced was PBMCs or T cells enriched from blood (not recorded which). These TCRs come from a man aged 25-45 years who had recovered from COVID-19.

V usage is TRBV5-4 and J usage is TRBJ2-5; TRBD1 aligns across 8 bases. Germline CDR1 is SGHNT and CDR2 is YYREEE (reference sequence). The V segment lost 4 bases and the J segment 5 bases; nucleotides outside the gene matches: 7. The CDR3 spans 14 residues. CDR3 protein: CASSPDRDIETQYF. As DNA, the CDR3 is TGTGCCAGCAGCCCGGACAGGGATATCGAGACCCAGTACTTC.

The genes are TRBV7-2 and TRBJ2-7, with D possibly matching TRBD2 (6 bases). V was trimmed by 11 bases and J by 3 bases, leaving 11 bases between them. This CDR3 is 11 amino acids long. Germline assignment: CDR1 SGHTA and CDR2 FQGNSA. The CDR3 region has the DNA TGTGCCTCAGGGAGGCTCTACGAGCAGTACTTC. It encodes CASGRLYEQYF.

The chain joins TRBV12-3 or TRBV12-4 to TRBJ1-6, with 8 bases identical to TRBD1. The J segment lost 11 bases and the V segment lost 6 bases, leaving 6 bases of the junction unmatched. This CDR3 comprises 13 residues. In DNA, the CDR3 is TGTGCCAGCAGCCCCAGACAGGGGACACCCCTCCACTTT. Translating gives CASSPRQGTPLHF.

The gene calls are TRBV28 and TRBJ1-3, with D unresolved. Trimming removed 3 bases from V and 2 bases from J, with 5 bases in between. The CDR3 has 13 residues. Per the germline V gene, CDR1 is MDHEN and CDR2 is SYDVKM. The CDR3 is CASSFRAGNTIYF. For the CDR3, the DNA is TGTGCCAGCAGTTTTCGTGCTGGAAACACCATATATTTT. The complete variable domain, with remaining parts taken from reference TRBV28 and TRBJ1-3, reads DVKVTQSSRYLVKRTGEKVFLECVQDMDHENMFWYRQDPGLGLRLIYFSYDVKMKEKGDIPEGYSVSREKKERFSLILESASTNQTSMYLCASSFRAGNTIYFGEGSWLTVV.

CDR3 DNA: TGTGCCTCGAGGGCCTCTGGAAACACCATATATTTT. Translated: CASRASGNTIYF. The V call is TRBV30, the J call TRBJ1-3; no definite D call. This CDR3 comprises 12 residues. Trimming removed 7 bases from V and 0 bases from J, with 7 bases in between. From germline, CDR1 is GTSNPN and CDR2 SVGIG (reference sequence).

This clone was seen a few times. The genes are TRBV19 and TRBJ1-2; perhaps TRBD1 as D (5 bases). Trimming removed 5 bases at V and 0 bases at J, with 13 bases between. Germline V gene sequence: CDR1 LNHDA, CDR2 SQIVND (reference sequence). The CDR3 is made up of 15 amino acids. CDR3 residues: CASSLRLGANYGYTF. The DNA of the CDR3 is TGTGCCAGTAGTTTGCGGTTAGGGGCTAACTATGGCTACACCTTC.

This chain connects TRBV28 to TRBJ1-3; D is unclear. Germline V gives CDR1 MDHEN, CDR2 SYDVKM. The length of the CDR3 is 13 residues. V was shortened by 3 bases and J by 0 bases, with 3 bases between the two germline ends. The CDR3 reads CASSFFSGNTIYF. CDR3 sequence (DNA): TGTGCCAGCAGTTTCTTCTCTGGAAACACCATATATTTT.

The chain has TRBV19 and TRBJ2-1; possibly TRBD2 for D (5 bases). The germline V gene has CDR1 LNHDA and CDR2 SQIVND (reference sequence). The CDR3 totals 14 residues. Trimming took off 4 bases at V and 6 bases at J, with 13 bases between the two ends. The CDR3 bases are TGTGCCAGTAGTACGGGGTTCCCCAGCAATGAGCAGTTCTTC. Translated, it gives CASSTGFPSNEQFF.

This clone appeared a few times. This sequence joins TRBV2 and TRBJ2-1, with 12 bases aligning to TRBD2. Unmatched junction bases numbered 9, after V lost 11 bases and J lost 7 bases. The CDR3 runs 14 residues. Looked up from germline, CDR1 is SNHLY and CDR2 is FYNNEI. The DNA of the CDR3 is TGTGCCTCTCGGACTAGCGGGGCGGTAAATGAGCAGTTCTTC. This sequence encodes CASRTSGAVNEQFF.

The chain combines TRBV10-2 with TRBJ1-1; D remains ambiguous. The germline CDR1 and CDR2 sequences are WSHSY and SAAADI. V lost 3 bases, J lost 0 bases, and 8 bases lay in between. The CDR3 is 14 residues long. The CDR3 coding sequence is TGCGCCAGCAGTGACCCCTTAATGAACACTGAAGCTTTCTTT. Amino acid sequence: CASSDPLMNTEAFF.

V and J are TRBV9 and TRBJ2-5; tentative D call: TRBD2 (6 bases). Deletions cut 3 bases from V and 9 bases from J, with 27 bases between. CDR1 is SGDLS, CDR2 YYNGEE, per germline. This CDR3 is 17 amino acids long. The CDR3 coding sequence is TGTGCCAGCAGCGCGTATGGTGGGACGGCGGCGGGGTCGGCCCAGTACTTC. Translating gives CASSAYGGTAAGSAQYF.

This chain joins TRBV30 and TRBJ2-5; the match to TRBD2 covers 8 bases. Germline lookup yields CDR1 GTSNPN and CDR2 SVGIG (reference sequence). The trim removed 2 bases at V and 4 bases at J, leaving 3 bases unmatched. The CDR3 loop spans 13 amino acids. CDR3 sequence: CAWSRTSRETQYF. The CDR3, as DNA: TGTGCCTGGAGTCGGACTAGCCGAGAGACCCAGTACTTC.

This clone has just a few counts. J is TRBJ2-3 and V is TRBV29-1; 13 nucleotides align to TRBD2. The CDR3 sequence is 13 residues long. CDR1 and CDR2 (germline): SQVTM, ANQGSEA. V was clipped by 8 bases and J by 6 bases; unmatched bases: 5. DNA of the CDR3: TGCAGCACAGGGACTAGCGGGATGGATACGCAGTATTTT. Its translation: CSTGTSGMDTQYF.

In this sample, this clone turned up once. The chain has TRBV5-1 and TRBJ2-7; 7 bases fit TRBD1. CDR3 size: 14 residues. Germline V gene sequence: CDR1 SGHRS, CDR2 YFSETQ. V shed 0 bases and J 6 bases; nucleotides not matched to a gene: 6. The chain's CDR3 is CASSLGQGVSEQYF. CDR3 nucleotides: TGCGCCAGCAGCTTGGGACAGGGAGTCTCCGAGCAGTACTTC.

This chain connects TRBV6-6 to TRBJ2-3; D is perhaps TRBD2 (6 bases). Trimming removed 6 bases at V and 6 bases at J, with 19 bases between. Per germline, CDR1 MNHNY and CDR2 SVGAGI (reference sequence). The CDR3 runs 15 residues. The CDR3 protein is CASSPPGVQNDTQYF. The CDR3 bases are TGTGCCAGCAGCCCCCCGGGGGTTCAAAACGATACGCAGTATTTT.